Here is one T cell receptor (beta chain) with its context. The sample comes from a study of blood T cell repertoires in COVID-19. As for the study in general: T cells, B-cell-depleted T cells, or PBMCs provided the cDNA or gDNA that served as material.

Authors' data handling: Reference gene primer amplification gave estimated nucleated cell counts. Using immunoSEQ multiplex PCR, the repertoire was profiled, and TCRdb retains in-frame clones only, with some absent. That table supplies the V and J calls and clone size; D and trimming were determined from the DNA. The sample holds roughly 150,000 clones, around 87% seen once. Germline CDR1 reads SGHRS; CDR2 reads YFSETQ. The V segment lost 0 bases and the J segment 2 bases; nucleotides outside the gene matches: 3. CDR3 size: 15 residues. Sequencing was done on a sample of peripheral blood. This sequence joins TRBV5-1 and TRBJ2-7, with 9 bases matching TRBD2. The clonotype originates from a man of 80 years or more with acute or convalescent COVID-19. This chain's CDR3 is CASSLESGGTYEQYF. The CDR3 DNA is TGCGCCAGCAGCTTGGAAAGCGGGGGGACCTACGAGCAGTACTTC. Variable domain in full (rest from reference TRBV5-1 and TRBJ2-7): KAGVTQTPRYLIKTRGQQVTLSCSPISGHRSVSWYQQTPGQGLQFLFEYFSETQRNKGNFPGRFSGRQFSNSRSEMNVSTLELGDSALYLCASSLESGGTYEQYFGPGTRLTVT.